The rows below give T cell receptor beta chains drawn from one sample of a study of cytomegalovirus exposure and HLA in healthy donors. Profiled with immunoSEQ multiplex PCR; TCRdb holds only in-frame clones, not every one. The sample shows a few hundred thousand clones, 80% to 90% of them seen only once. The sequenced material came from PBMCs. The receptors derive from a man aged 30 to 45 in good health and CMV-seronegative. Both conserved end residues are part of each CDR3. The order of the fields is D gene, clone size, J gene, V gene, CDR3 length, CDR3 protein, CDR3 DNA. A D gene is named only where the DNA matches it firmly. Clone size is stated in some rows and not others, as once, few, many or a class when expanded.

>-|few|TRBJ1-4|TRBV29-1|13
CSVAGSEWEKLFF
TGCAGCGTTGCCGGAAGCGAGTGGGAAAAACTGTTTTTT
>TRBD1|-|TRBJ2-1|TRBV5-1|14
CASSIGQVSNEQFF
TGCGCCAGCAGCATCGGACAGGTTTCGAATGAGCAGTTCTTC
>-|-|TRBJ2-1|TRBV25-1|13
CASSGRGGNEQFF
TGTGCCAGCAGTGGTCGAGGAGGGAATGAGCAGTTCTTC
>-|-|TRBJ1-2|TRBV9|12
CASSVGEHGYTF
TGTGCCAGCAGCGTAGGAGAACATGGCTACACCTTC
>TRBD2|few|TRBJ2-3|TRBV2|14
CASTLAGVSDTQYF
TGTGCCAGCACACTAGCGGGGGTGTCAGATACGCAGTATTTT
>TRBD2|-|TRBJ2-1|TRBV5-1|13
CASGLAGGIEQFF
TGCGCCAGCGGGCTAGCGGGGGGAATAGAGCAGTTCTTC
>TRBD1|-|TRBJ2-3|TRBV6-5|15
CASTSDRGGTDTQYF
TGTGCCAGCACCTCGGACAGGGGAGGGACAGATACGCAGTATTTT
>-|few|TRBJ2-1|TRBV27|13
CASSLWPHNEQFF
TGTGCCAGCAGTTTATGGCCGCACAATGAGCAGTTCTTC
>-|-|TRBJ2-7|TRBV28|13
CASRQISSYEQYF
TGTGCCAGCAGACAGATCAGCTCCTACGAGCAGTACTTC
>-|-|TRBJ1-4|TRBV5-8|15
CASSFLGQGWEKLFF
TGTGCCAGCAGCTTCTTGGGCCAGGGGTGGGAAAAACTGTTTTTT
>-|-|TRBJ2-5|TRBV28|13
CASSSRVQETQYF
TGTGCCAGCAGCTCCAGGGTGCAAGAGACCCAGTACTTC
>TRBD1|-|TRBJ1-1|TRBV6-6|13
CASSRVGGQEAFF
TGTGCCAGCAGCCGGGTCGGGGGACAGGAAGCTTTCTTT
>TRBD2|-|TRBJ2-5|TRBV7-2|15
CASSWGLAGQETQYF
TGTGCCAGCAGCTGGGGACTAGCGGGGCAAGAGACCCAGTACTTC
>TRBD2|-|TRBJ2-3|TRBV4-1|17
CASSHLTSGGGTDTQYF
TGCGCCAGCAGCCACCTTACTAGCGGGGGGGGCACAGATACGCAGTATTTT
>-|-|TRBJ2-2|TRBV2|14
CASRSTAGSGELFF
TGTGCCAGCAGGAGTACCGCGGGTTCCGGGGAGCTGTTTTTT
>TRBD1|-|TRBJ1-1|TRBV19|17
CASSKISGTGGRTEAFF
TGTGCCAGTAGTAAAATATCCGGGACAGGGGGAAGAACTGAAGCTTTCTTT
>TRBD2|-|TRBJ2-5|TRBV9|17
CASSTRGTSGGFETQYF
TGTGCCAGCAGTACTAGGGGAACTAGCGGGGGGTTTGAGACCCAGTACTTC
>-|-|TRBJ2-5|TRBV7-3|14
CASSLTGQGETQYF
TGTGCCAGCAGCTTAACGGGGCAGGGAGAGACCCAGTACTTC
>TRBD2|few|TRBJ2-7|TRBV11-3|18
CASSPSQGGTSGTYEQYF
TGTGCCAGCAGCCCAAGCCAGGGGGGGACTAGCGGGACCTACGAGCAGTACTTC
>-|-|TRBJ1-2|TRBV15|15
CATSRAGGAGSGYTF
TGTGCCACCAGCAGAGCTGGGGGCGCCGGTAGTGGCTACACCTTC
>-|-|TRBJ2-2|TRBV5-1|15
CASSLLLDTTGELFF
TGCGCCAGCAGCTTGTTGTTAGACACCACCGGGGAGCTGTTTTTT
>-|-|TRBJ2-4|TRBV27|18
CASSLISGRGKSKNIQYF
TGTGCCAGCAGTTTAATTTCTGGTCGGGGGAAATCCAAAAACATTCAGTACTTC
>TRBD1|-|TRBJ2-7|TRBV7-9|15
CASSQGQGLFYEQYF
TGTGCCAGCAGCCAGGGACAGGGGCTATTCTACGAGCAGTACTTC
>-|once|TRBJ2-5|TRBV5-1|15
CASSLFASFLETQYF
TGCGCCAGCAGTCTTTTCGCCAGTTTCCTAGAGACCCAGTACTTC
>-|-|TRBJ1-3|TRBV5-6|16
CASSAPQGISGNTIYF
TGTGCCAGCAGCGCGCCACAGGGAATCTCTGGAAACACCATATATTTT
>-|-|TRBJ1-5|TRBV7-8|14
CASSLRAVQGPQHF
TGTGCCAGCAGCTTAAGGGCGGTCCAGGGGCCCCAGCATTTT
>TRBD1|-|TRBJ1-1|TRBV18|12
CASSPPTGDTFF
TGTGCCAGCTCACCTCCGACAGGGGATACTTTCTTT
>-|-|TRBJ2-1|TRBV4-2|13
CASSQDRVNEQFF
TGTGCCAGCAGCCAAGATAGAGTTAATGAGCAGTTCTTC
>TRBD1|-|TRBJ2-7|TRBV6-1|14
CASSRRGTGEEQYF
TGTGCCAGCAGCCGCCGTGGGACAGGGGAAGAGCAGTACTTC